Sequencing of this TCR beta chain was carried out in a study of blood T cells in healthy people across ages. Staff drew roughly 10 milliliters of peripheral blood from each donor. A sample-barcoded 5' primer and a J-beta primer mix were used in a second PCR of roughly 6 to 11 cycles. Each cDNA molecule was tagged by a template-switch adaptor that had 12 random nucleotides. Via MiXCR, TCRdb re-called the 5' RACE reads, giving one row per CDR3 protein. Among approximately 800,000 distinct CDR3 sequences listed, about 53% were seen once. Sequencing was carried out using blood. The TCR was taken from a man older than 75 in good health.

The CDR3 spells CSARPGTRNLETQYF. Written as DNA, the CDR3 is TGCAGTGCTAGGCCTGGGACTAGAAACCTGGAGACCCAGTACTTC. The chain is built from TRBV20-1 and TRBJ2-5; 8 bases fit TRBD2. In germline, CDR1 is DFQATT, CDR2 SNEGSKA (reference sequence). Losses at the gene ends were 3 bases for V and 5 bases for J; bases not matched to a gene: 11. The CDR3 totals 15 residues.